This T cell receptor (beta chain) was retrieved from a study of patients and donors after allogeneic stem cell transplantation. There are many counts of this clonotype. At one end the junction does not follow the germline gene, possibly because of a read error. TCRdb re-derived calls from the RT-PCR reads in MiXCR, one entry per CDR3 protein. The profile shows fewer than 75,000 distinct CDR3 sequences, roughly 14% of them singletons. Germline V gene sequence: CDR1 SGHRS, CDR2 YFSETQ. The CDR3 is 13 amino acids. The sequenced material came from blood, either unsorted or a sorted T cell fraction (not recorded which). This chain connects TRBV5-1 to TRBJ1-5, with D unresolved. This receptor was obtained from a human donor who was either an allogeneic HSCT recipient or a stem cell or donor lymphocyte infusion donor (not recorded which). It is not recorded whose cells these are; they may come from a transplant donor. CDR3 nucleotides: TGTGCCAGCAGCCTAGGTAGCAATCAGCCCCAGCATTTT. Its protein product is CASSLGSNQPQHF.